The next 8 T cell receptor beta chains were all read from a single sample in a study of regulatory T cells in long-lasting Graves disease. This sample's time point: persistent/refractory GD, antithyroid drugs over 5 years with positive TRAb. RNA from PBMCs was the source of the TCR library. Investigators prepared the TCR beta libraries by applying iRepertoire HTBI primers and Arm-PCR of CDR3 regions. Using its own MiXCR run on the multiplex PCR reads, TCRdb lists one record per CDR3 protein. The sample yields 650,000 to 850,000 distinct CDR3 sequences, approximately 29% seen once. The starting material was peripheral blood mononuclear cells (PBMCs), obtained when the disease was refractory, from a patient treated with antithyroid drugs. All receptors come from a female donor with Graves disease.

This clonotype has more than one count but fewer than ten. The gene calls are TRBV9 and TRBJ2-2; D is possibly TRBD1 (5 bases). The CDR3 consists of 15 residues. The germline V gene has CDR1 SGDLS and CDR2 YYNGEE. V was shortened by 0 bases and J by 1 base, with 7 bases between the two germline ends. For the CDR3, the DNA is TGTGCCAGCAGCGTAGGGGGCATGAACACCGGGGAGCTGTTTTTT. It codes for CASSVGGMNTGELFF.

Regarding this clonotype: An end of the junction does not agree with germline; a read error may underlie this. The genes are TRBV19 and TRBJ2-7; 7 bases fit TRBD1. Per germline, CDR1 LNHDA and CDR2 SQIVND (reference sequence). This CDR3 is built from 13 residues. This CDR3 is CANSIDGTGAEYF. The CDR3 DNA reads TGTGCCAATAGTATAGACGGAACAGGGGCCGAGTACTTC.

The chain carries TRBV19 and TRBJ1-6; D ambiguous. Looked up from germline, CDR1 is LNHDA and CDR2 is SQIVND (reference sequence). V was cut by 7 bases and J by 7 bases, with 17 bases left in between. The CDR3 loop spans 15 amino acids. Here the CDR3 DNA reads TGTGCCAGTAAGGCAGAGCGAGGATACAATTCACCCCTCCACTTT. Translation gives CASKAERGYNSPLHF.

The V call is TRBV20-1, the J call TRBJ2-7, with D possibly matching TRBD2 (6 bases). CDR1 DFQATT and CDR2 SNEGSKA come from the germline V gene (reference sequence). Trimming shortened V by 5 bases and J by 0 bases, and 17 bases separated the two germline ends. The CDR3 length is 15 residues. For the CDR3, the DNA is TGCAGTGCTCCTACCGGGACTTCTCCCTCCTACGAGCAGTACTTC. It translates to CSAPTGTSPSYEQYF.

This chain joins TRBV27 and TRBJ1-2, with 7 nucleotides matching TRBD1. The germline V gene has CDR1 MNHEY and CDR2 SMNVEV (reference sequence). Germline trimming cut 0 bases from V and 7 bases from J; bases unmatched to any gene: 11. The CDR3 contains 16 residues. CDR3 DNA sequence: TGTGCCAGCAGTTTATCTTGGTCAGGAGGGGGCTCTGGCTACACCTTC. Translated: CASSLSWSGGGSGYTF.

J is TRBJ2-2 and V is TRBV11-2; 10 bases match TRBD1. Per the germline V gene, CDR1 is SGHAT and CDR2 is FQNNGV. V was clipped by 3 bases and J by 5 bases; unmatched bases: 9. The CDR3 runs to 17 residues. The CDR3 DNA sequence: TGTGCCAGCAGCTTTCGACCGGGACAGGGGAGGACCGGGGAGCTGTTTTTT. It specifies CASSFRPGQGRTGELFF.

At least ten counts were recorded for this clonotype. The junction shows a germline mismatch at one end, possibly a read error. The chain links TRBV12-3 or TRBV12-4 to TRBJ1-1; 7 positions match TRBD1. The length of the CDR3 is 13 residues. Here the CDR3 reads CASSPDRATEAFF. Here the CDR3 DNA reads TGCGCCAGCAGCCCTGACAGGGCCACTGAAGCTTTCTTT.

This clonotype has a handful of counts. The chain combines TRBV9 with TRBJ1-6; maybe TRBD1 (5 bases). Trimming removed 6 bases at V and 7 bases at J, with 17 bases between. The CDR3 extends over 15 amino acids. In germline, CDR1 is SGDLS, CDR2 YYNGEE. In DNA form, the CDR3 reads TGTGCCAGCAACGCCGGACTCGGGGGGAATTCACCCCTCCACTTT. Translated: CASNAGLGGNSPLHF.